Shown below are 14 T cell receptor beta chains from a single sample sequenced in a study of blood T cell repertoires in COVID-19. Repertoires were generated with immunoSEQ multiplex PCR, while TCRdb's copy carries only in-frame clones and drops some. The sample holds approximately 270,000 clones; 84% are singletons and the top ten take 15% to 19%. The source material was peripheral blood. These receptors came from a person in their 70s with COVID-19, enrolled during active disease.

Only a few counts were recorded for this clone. The DNA for the CDR3 is TGTGCCAGTACAACGGGACAGACCTATGGCTACACCTTC. Its protein is CASTTGQTYGYTF. The rearrangement uses TRBV19 and TRBJ1-2; 7 nucleotides agree with TRBD1. V trimming: 7 bases; J trimming: 4 bases; junction bases outside the gene matches: 6. The CDR3 sequence is 13 residues long. In germline, CDR1 is LNHDA, CDR2 SQIVND (reference sequence).

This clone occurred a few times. Written as DNA, the CDR3 is TGTGCCTGGAGTCCCCCCCTAGTAGGCTCCTACGAGCAGTACTTC. It yields the protein CAWSPPLVGSYEQYF. The chain employs TRBV30 and TRBJ2-7, with D uncertain. Germline V lookup: CDR1 GTSNPN, CDR2 SVGIG (reference sequence). The CDR3 extends over 15 amino acids. The ends were cut back, 2 bases at V and 0 bases at J, with 14 bases in the middle.

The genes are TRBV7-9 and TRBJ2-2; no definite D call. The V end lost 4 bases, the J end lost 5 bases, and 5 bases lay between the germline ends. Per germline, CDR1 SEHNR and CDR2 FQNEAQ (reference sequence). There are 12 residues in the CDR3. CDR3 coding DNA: TGTGCCAGCAGCTCTAGTACCGGGGAGCTGTTTTTT. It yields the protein CASSSSTGELFF. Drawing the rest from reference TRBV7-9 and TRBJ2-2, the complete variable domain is DTGVSQNPRHKITKRGQNVTFRCDPISEHNRLYWYRQTLGQGPEFLTYFQNEAQLEKSRLLSDRFSAERPKGSFSTLEIQRTEQGDSAMYLCASSSSTGELFFGEGSRLTVL.

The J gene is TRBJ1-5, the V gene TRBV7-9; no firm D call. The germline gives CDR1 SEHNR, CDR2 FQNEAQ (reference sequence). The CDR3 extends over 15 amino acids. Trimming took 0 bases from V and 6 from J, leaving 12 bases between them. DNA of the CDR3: TGTGCCAGCAGCTTAGCGTTACCGGGAAGTCAGCCCCAGCATTTT. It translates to CASSLALPGSQPQHF.

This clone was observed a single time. CDR3 sequence reads: CASSPGQEQYF. The CDR3 DNA reads as TGTGCCAGCAGTCCTGGACAGGAGCAGTACTTC. The chain has TRBV28 and TRBJ2-7; TRBD1 is a possible D gene (6 bases). Trimming pared 5 bases from V and 7 bases from J, leaving 9 bases between. The CDR3 is 11 residues long. Looked up from germline, CDR1 is MDHEN and CDR2 is SYDVKM.

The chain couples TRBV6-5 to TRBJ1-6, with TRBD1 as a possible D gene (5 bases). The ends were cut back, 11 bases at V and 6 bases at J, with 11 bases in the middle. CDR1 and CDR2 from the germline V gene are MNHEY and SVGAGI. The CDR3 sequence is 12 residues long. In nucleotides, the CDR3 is TGTGCCGGAAGACAGTCTAATTCACCCCTCCACTTT. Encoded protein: CAGRQSNSPLHF.

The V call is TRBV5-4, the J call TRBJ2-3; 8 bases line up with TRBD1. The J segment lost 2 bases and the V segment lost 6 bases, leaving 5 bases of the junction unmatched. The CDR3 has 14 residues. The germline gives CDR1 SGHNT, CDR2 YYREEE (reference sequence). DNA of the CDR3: TGTGCCAGCACCCGGGACAGGTACACAGATACGCAGTATTTT. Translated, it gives CASTRDRYTDTQYF.

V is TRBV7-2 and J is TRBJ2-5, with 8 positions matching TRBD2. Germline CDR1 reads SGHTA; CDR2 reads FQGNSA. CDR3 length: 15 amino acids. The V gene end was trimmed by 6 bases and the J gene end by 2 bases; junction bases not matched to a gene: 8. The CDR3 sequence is CASRHRIAGQETQYF. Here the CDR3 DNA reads TGTGCCAGCAGACATCGGATAGCGGGGCAAGAGACCCAGTACTTC.

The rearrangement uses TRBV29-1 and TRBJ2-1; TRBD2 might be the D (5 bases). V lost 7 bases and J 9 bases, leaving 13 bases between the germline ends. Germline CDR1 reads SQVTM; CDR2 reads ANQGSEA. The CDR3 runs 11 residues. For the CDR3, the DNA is TGCAGCGGCATGAATGCGGGTGAGCAGTTCTTC. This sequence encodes CSGMNAGEQFF.

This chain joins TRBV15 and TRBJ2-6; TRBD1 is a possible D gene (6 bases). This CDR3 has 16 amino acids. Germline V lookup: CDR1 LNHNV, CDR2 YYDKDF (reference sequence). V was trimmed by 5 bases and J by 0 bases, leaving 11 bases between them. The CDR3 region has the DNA TGTGCCACCAGCGGGGACACACTCTCTGGGGCCAACGTCCTGACTTTC. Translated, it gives CATSGDTLSGANVLTF.

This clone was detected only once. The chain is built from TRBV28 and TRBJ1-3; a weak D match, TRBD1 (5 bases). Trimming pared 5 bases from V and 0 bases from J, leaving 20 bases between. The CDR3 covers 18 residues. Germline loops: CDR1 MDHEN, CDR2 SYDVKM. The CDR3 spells CASSTPRGRAISGNTIYF. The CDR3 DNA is TGTGCCAGCAGTACCCCCCGGGGGAGGGCCATCTCTGGAAACACCATATATTTT.

The CDR3 spells CASSVVPSTDTQYF. CDR3 bases: TGTGCCAGCAGCGTAGTTCCTAGCACAGATACGCAGTATTTT. The chain combines TRBV9 with TRBJ2-3; D gene ambiguous. CDR3 length equals 14 residues. Germline CDR1 SGDLS, CDR2 YYNGEE. Trimming left V 0 bases short and J 0 bases short, with 5 bases between.

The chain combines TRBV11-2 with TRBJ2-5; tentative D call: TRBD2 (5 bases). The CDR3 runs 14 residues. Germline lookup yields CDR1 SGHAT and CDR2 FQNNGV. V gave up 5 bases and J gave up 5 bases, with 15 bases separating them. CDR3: CASSPRLAGETQYF. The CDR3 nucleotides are TGTGCCAGCAGCCCCCGACTTGCGGGTGAGACCCAGTACTTC.

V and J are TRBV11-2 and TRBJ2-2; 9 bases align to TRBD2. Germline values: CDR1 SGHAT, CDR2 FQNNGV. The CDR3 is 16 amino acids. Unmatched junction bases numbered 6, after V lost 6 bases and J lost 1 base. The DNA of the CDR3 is TGTGCCAGCAGTTTTTTAGCGGGAGAGAACACCGGGGAGCTGTTTTTT. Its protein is CASSFLAGENTGELFF.